This T cell receptor (beta chain) stems from a study of T cell changes during pregnancy in multiple sclerosis (dated by TCRdb to the late 2010s). Notes on the research overall: Changes in the T cell repertoire over the course of pregnancy were examined in this study in women with multiple sclerosis.

The CDR3 spans 15 residues, from the cysteine through the phenylalanine. Only the CDR3 region is kept as DNA, spanning 45 bases read in frame from base 1. The germline V gene supplies CDR1 SGHRS and CDR2 YFSETQ. The junction carries 13 bases between V and J, which are trimmed by 0 bases and 4 bases respectively. With respect to this clone: Its antigen is currently not known. Per-base qualities were not stored, and no clone one base away is much larger.

Library generation was performed with the immunoSEQ multiplex PCR assay. TCRdb stores this immuneACCESS table with in-frame sequences only. Part of the clones is absent; in the studies checked, under half of the shortfall reflects unresolved V genes, and no reason is known for the rest. The sample table holds fewer than 50,000 clones, of which over 80% were seen once. The ten largest clonotypes hold roughly a tenth of the sample. The chain uses TRBV5-1 and TRBJ1-2; TRBD1 is a possible D gene, resting on 5 matching bases. Specimen: CD8+ T cells from peripheral blood mononuclear cells, collected after pregnancy. The clonotype was recovered from a female donor with multiple sclerosis, enrolled in a pregnancy study. The DNA is as follows: TGCGCCAGCAGCTTGGCAAGGGGCAGACCCTATGGCTACACCTTC. Translated, it reads CASSLARGRPYGYTF.